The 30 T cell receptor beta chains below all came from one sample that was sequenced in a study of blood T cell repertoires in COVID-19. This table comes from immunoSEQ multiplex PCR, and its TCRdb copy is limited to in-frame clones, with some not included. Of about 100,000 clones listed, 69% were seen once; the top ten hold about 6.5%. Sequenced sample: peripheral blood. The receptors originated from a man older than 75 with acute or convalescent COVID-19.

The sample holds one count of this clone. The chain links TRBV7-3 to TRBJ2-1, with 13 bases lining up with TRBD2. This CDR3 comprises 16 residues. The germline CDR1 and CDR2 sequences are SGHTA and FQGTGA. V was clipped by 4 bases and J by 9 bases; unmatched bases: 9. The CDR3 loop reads CASSSRGLAGMGEQFF. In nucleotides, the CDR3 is TGTGCCAGCAGCTCCCGGGGACTAGCGGGAATGGGTGAGCAGTTCTTC.

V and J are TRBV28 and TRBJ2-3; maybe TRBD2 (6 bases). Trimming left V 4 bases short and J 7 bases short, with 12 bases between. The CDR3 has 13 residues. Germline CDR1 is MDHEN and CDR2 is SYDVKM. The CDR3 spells CASSSEGIYTQYF. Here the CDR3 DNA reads TGTGCCAGCAGTTCGGAGGGGATATATACGCAGTATTTT.

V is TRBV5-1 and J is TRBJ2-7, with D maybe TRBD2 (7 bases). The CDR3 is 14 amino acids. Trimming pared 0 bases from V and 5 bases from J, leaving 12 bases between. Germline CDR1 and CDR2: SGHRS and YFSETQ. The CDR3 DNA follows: TGCGCCAGCAGCTTGGTAGGGGGGGTTGACGAGCAGTACTTC. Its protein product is CASSLVGGVDEQYF.

In nucleotides, the CDR3 is TGTGCCAGCAGTTCTCCTGTCGGGGTGGTGCAGTACTTC. It translates to CASSSPVGVVQYF. The rearrangement uses TRBV6-2 or TRBV6-3 and TRBJ2-7; D possibly corresponds to TRBD2 (5 bases). Between the trimmed V and J ends, which lost 4 bases and 9 bases, there was a span of 16 bases. The CDR3 consists of 13 residues. CDR1 and CDR2 from the germline V gene are MNHEY and SVGEGT.

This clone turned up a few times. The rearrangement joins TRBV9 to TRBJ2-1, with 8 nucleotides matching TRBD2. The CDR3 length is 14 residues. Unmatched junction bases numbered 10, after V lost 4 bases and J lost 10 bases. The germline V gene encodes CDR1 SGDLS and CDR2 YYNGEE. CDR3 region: CASSPGGRLGEQFF. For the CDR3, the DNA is TGTGCCAGCAGCCCCGGCGGGAGGCTCGGGGAGCAGTTCTTC.

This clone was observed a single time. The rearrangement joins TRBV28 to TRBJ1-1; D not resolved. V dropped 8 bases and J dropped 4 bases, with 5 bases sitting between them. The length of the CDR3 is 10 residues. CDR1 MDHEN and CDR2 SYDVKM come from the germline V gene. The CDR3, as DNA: TGTGCCAGCTACAGCACTGAAGCTTTCTTT. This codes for CASYSTEAFF. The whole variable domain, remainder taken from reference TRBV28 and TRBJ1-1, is DVKVTQSSRYLVKRTGEKVFLECVQDMDHENMFWYRQDPGLGLRLIYFSYDVKMKEKGDIPEGYSVSREKKERFSLILESASTNQTSMYLCASYSTEAFFGQGTRLTVV.

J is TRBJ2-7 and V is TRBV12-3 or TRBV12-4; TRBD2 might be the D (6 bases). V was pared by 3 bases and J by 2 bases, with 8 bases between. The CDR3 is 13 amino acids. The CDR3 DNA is TGTGCCAGCAGTTTCGGGGGACCCTACGAGCAGTACTTC. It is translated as CASSFGGPYEQYF.

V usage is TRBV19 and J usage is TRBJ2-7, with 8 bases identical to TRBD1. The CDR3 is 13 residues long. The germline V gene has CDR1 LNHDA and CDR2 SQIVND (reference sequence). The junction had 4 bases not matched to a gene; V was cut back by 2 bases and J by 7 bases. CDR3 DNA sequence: TGTGCCAGTAGTATACAGGGGGCATTTGAGCAGTACTTC. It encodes CASSIQGAFEQYF.

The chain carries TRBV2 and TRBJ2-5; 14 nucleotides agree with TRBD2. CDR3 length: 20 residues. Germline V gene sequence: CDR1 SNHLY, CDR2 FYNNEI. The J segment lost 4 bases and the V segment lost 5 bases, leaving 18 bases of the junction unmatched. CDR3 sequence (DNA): TGTGCCAGCAGTTTCGCCTCGACCGGGACTAGCGGGAGTTTAAGAGAGACCCAGTACTTC. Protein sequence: CASSFASTGTSGSLRETQYF.

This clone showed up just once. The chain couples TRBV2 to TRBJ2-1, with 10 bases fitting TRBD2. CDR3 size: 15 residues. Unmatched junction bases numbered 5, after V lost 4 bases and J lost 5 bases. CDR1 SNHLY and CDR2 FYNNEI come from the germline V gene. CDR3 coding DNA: TGTGCCAGCAGTGTGACTAGCGGGCTGGACAATGAGCAGTTCTTC. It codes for CASSVTSGLDNEQFF.

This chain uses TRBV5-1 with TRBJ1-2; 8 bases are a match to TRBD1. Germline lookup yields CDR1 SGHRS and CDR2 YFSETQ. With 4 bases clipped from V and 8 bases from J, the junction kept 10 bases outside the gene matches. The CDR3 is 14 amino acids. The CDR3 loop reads CASSMTGEKKGYTF. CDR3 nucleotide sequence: TGCGCCAGCAGCATGACAGGGGAGAAGAAGGGCTACACCTTC.

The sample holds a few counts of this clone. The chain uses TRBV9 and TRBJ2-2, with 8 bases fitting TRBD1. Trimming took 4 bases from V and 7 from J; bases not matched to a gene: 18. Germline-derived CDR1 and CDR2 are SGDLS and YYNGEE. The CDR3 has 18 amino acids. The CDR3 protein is CASSPSLGTGGLSGELFF. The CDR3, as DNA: TGTGCCAGCAGCCCCTCCCTCGGGACAGGCGGGCTCAGCGGGGAGCTGTTTTTT.

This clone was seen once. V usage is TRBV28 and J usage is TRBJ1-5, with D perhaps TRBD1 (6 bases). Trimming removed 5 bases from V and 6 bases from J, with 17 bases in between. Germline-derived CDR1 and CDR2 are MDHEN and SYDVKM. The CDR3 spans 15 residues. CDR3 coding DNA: TGTGCCAGCAGTGTATTCAGGGGTTCTGGTCAGCCCCAGCATTTT. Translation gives CASSVFRGSGQPQHF. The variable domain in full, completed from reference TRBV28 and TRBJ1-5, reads DVKVTQSSRYLVKRTGEKVFLECVQDMDHENMFWYRQDPGLGLRLIYFSYDVKMKEKGDIPEGYSVSREKKERFSLILESASTNQTSMYLCASSVFRGSGQPQHFGDGTRLSIL.

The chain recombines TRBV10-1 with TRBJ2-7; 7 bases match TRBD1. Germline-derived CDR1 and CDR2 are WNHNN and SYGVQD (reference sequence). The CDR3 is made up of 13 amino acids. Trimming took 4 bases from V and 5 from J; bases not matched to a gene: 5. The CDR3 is CASSGQGWDEQYF. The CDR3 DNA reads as TGCGCCAGCAGTGGACAGGGTTGGGACGAGCAGTACTTC.

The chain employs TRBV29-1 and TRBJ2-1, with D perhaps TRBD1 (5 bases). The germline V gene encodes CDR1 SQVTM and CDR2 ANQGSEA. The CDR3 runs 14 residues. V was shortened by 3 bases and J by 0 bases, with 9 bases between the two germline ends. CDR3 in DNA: TGCAGCGTTGATCAGGGTAGCTCCTACAATGAGCAGTTCTTC. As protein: CSVDQGSSYNEQFF.

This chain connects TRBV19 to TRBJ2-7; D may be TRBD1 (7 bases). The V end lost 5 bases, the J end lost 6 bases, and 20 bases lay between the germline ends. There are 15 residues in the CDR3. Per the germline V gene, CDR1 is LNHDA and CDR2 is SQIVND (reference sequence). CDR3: CASSAGGTAALEQYF. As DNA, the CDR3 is TGTGCCAGTAGTGCCGGAGGGACAGCGGCCCTCGAGCAGTACTTC.

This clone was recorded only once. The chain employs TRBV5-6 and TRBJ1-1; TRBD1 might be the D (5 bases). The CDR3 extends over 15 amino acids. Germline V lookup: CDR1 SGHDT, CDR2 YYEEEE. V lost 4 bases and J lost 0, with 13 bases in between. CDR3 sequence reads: CASSPGQGMNTEAFF. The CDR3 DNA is TGTGCCAGCAGCCCCGGTCAGGGAATGAACACTGAAGCTTTCTTT. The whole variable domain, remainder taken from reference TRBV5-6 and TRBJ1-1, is DAGVTQSPTHLIKTRGQQVTLRCSPKSGHDTVSWYQQALGQGPQFIFQYYEEEERQRGNFPDRFSGHQFPNYSSELNVNALLLGDSALYLCASSPGQGMNTEAFFGQGTRLTVV.

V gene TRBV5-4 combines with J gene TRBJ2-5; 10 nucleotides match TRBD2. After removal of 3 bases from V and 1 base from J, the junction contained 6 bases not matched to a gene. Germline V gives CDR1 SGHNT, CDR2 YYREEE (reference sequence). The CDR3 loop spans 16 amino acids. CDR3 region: CASSSPSGSTQETQYF. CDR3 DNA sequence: TGTGCCAGCAGCTCCCCTAGCGGGAGTACCCAAGAGACCCAGTACTTC.

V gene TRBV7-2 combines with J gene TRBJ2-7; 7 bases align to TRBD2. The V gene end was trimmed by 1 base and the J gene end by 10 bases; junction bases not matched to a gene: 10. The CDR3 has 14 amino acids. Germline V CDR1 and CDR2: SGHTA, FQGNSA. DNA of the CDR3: TGTGCCAGCAGCTTAGTTGCCTCTAGCGGTACCCAGTACTTC. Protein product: CASSLVASSGTQYF.

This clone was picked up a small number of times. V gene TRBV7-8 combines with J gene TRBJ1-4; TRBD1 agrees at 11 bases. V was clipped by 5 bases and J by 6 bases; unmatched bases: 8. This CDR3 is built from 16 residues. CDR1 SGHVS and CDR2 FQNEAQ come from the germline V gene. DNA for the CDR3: TGTGCCAGCAGCGCTATCTTGGGACAGGGGGATGAAAAACTGTTTTTT. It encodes CASSAILGQGDEKLFF.

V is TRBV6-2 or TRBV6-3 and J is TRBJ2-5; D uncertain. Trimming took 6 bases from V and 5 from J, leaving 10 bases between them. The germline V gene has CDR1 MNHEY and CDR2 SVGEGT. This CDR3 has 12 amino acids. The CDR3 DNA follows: TGTGCCAGCAGCTCCAGATGGGAGACCCAGTACTTC. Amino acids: CASSSRWETQYF.

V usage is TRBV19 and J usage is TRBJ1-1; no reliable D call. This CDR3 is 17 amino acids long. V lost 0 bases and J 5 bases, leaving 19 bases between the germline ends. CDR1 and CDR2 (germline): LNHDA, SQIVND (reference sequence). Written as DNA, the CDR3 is TGTGCCAGTAGTATAGATCGGGAAGGGCGATGGGTAACTGAAGCTTTCTTT. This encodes CASSIDREGRWVTEAFF.

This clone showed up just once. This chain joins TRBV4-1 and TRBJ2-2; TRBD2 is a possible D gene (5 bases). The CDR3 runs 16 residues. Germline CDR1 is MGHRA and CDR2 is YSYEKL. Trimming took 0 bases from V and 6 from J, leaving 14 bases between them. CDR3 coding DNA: TGCGCCAGCAGCCAAGAAGTCGGGAAGCCGGCCGGGGAGCTGTTTTTT. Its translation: CASSQEVGKPAGELFF.

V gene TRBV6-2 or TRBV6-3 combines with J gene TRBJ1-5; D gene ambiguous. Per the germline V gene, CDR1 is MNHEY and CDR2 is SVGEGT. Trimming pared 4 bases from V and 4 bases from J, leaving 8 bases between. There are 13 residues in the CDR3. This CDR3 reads CASSFWSNQPQHF. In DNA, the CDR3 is TGTGCCAGCAGTTTTTGGAGTAATCAGCCCCAGCATTTT.

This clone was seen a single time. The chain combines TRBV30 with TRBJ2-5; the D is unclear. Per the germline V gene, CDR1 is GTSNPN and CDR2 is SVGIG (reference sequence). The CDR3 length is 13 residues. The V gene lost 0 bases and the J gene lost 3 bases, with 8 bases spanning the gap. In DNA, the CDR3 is TGTGCCTGGAGTGTACTGAACGAAGAGACCCAGTACTTC. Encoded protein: CAWSVLNEETQYF. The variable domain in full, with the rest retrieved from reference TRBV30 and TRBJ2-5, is SQTIHQWPATLVQPVGSPLSLECTVEGTSNPNLYWYRQAAGRGLQLLFYSVGIGQISSEVPQNLSASRPQDRQFILSSKKLLLSDSGFYLCAWSVLNEETQYFGPGTRLLVL.

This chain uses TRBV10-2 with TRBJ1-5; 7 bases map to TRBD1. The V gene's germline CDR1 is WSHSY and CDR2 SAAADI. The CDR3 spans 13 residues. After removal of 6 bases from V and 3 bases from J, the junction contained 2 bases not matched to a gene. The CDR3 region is CASRGQYNQPQHF. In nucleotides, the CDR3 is TGCGCCAGCAGGGGACAGTACAATCAGCCCCAGCATTTT.

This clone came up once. The CDR3 protein is CASKIAGDTDTQYF. CDR3 DNA: TGTGCCAGCAAAATAGCGGGTGACACAGATACGCAGTATTTT. This chain links TRBV6-5 with TRBJ2-3; 7 bases fit TRBD2. CDR1 MNHEY and CDR2 SVGAGI come from the germline V gene. CDR3 size: 14 residues. The junction had 6 bases not matched to a gene; V was cut back by 7 bases and J by 2 bases.

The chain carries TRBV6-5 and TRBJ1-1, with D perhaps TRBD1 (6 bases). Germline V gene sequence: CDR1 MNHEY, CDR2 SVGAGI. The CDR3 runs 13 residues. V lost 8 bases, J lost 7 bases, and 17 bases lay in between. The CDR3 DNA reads TGTGCCAGCGAAGCAGGGGCAACGGGTGAAGCTTTCTTT. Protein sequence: CASEAGATGEAFF.

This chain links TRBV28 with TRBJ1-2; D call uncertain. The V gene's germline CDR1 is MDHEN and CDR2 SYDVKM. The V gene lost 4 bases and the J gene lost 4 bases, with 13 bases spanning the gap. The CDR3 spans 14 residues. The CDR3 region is CASSSTALFYGYTF. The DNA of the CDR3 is TGTGCCAGCAGTTCTACAGCCCTTTTCTATGGCTACACCTTC.

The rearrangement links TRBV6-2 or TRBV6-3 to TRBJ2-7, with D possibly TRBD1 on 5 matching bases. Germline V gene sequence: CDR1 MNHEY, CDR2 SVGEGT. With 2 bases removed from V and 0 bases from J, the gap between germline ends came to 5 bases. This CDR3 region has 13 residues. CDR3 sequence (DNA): TGTGCCAGCAGTTACGACAGCTCCTACGAGCAGTACTTC. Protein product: CASSYDSSYEQYF.